The 28 T cell receptor beta chains reported below all come from one sample, sequenced in a study of blood T cell repertoires in COVID-19 (dated by TCRdb to the early 2020s). To prepare the library, the immunoSEQ multiplex PCR assay was applied. TCRdb stores this immuneACCESS table with in-frame sequences only. Part of the clones is absent; in the studies checked, under half of the shortfall reflects unresolved V genes, and no reason is known for the rest. The sample table contains a few hundred thousand clones; only one count was recorded for 85% to 90% of them. About 6% of the sample comes from the top ten. The source material was peripheral blood. The receptors come from a woman in her forties or fifties with COVID-19, enrolled during active disease.

The chain carries TRBV7-2 and TRBJ1-2; TRBD1 aligns across 7 bases. Germline V lookup: CDR1 SGHTA, CDR2 FQGNSA. CDR3 size: 15 residues. V dropped 5 bases and J dropped 3; count of bases not matched to a gene: 9. CDR3 bases: TGTGCCAGCAGCCGCGAAGAGGGGGCCTACTATGGCTACACCTTC. Its protein is CASSREEGAYYGYTF.

This clone was observed a single time. CDR3 in amino acids: CASSFPSRAGRSYNEQFF. The CDR3, as DNA: TGTGCCAGCAGCTTTCCGTCCAGGGCAGGTCGGTCCTACAATGAGCAGTTCTTC. V usage is TRBV5-6 and J usage is TRBJ2-1; tentative D call: TRBD1 (5 bases). This CDR3 is built from 18 residues. Trimming left V 2 bases short and J 1 base short, with 19 bases between. Germline V lookup: CDR1 SGHDT, CDR2 YYEEEE.

The chain joins TRBV28 to TRBJ2-7, with TRBD2 matching over 9 bases. V was clipped by 2 bases and J by 6 bases; unmatched bases: 11. CDR1 MDHEN and CDR2 SYDVKM come from the germline V gene. The length of the CDR3 is 16 residues. The CDR3 reads CASSLRVSGSKGEQYF. CDR3 nucleotides: TGTGCCAGCAGTTTACGCGTTAGCGGGAGTAAAGGCGAGCAGTACTTC.

The chain combines TRBV19 with TRBJ2-1; D ambiguous. The CDR3 extends over 14 amino acids. Germline-derived CDR1 and CDR2 are LNHDA and SQIVND (reference sequence). V was trimmed by 5 bases and J by 4 bases, leaving 12 bases between them. The CDR3 is CASSPIVSYNEQFF. CDR3 sequence (DNA): TGTGCCAGTAGTCCAATAGTCTCTTACAATGAGCAGTTCTTC.

This chain joins TRBV7-2 and TRBJ2-5, with a weak D call TRBD2 (6 bases). The V end was cut by 5 bases, the J end by 1 base, with 14 bases between. Germline CDR1 is SGHTA and CDR2 is FQGNSA. This CDR3 comprises 15 residues. The CDR3 bases are TGTGCCAGCAGCCCCGACGGACTAACCCAAGAGACCCAGTACTTC. Its protein product is CASSPDGLTQETQYF.

The CDR3 bases are TGTGCCAGCAGCTTAATCCGGAGCGAGTGCACAGATACGCAGTATTTT. It translates to CASSLIRSECTDTQYF. The chain couples TRBV7-3 to TRBJ2-3; D is unclear. CDR3 length equals 16 residues. The germline gives CDR1 SGHTA, CDR2 FQGTGA. Trimming removed 1 base at V and 1 base at J, with 12 bases between.

The chain uses TRBV6-5 and TRBJ2-4; weak D call: TRBD1 (6 bases). This CDR3 has 14 amino acids. V lost 3 bases, J lost 8 bases, and 14 bases lay in between. Per germline, CDR1 MNHEY and CDR2 SVGAGI. In nucleotides, the CDR3 is TGTGCCAGCAGTTATTGGGGCCAGGGGTACATTCAGTACTTC. Encoded protein: CASSYWGQGYIQYF.

This chain joins TRBV21-1 and TRBJ1-2. TRBV21-1 is a pseudogene segment. The CDR3 is made up of 15 amino acids. The DNA of the CDR3 is TGTGCCAGCAGCAATAGGGGGGGTATTACCGACGGCTACACCTTC. This sequence encodes CASSNRGGITDGYTF.

The rearrangement links TRBV2 to TRBJ2-5; maybe TRBD1 (5 bases). The CDR3 contains 14 residues. The germline V and J ends were trimmed by 0 bases and 6 bases, with 11 bases remaining between them. Germline values: CDR1 SNHLY, CDR2 FYNNEI. This CDR3 reads CASSEAKQGKTQYF. The CDR3, as DNA: TGTGCCAGCAGTGAAGCGAAGCAGGGAAAGACCCAGTACTTC.

This clone appeared a few times. The V call is TRBV19, the J call TRBJ1-1, with a tentative D call TRBD1 (6 bases). V was clipped by 5 bases and J by 1 base, with 11 bases between them. CDR1 is LNHDA and CDR2 is SQIVND in the germline V gene (reference sequence). The length of the CDR3 is 14 residues. Here the CDR3 DNA reads TGTGCCAGTAGTCCTCAGGGGCAGAACACTGAAGCTTTCTTT. Amino acids: CASSPQGQNTEAFF.

The sample holds one count of this clone. V gene TRBV18 combines with J gene TRBJ2-5; TRBD1 matches 7 bases. The CDR3 loop spans 15 amino acids. Germline V gene data show CDR1 as KGHSH and CDR2 as LQKENI. V trimming: 1 base; J trimming: 3 bases; junction bases outside the gene matches: 5. Here the CDR3 DNA reads TGTGCCAGCTCACCACTAGGGGGCGGCGAAGAGACCCAGTACTTC. It yields the protein CASSPLGGGEETQYF.

The chain is built from TRBV6-5 and TRBJ2-1; 8 bases fit TRBD2. CDR3 size: 11 residues. Germline V gene data show CDR1 as MNHEY and CDR2 as SVGAGI. V was pared by 6 bases and J by 14 bases, with 6 bases of the junction left unmatched. The chain's CDR3 is CASSHGRVKFF. Here the CDR3 DNA reads TGTGCCAGCAGCCACGGGAGGGTTAAGTTCTTC.

V gene TRBV29-1 combines with J gene TRBJ2-6; D may be TRBD2 (6 bases). The CDR3 is made up of 14 amino acids. CDR1 is SQVTM and CDR2 is ANQGSEA in the germline V gene. The V end was cut by 5 bases, the J end by 3 bases, with 11 bases between. CDR3 sequence reads: CSVSRGNGANVLTF. DNA for the CDR3: TGCAGCGTTTCTCGGGGGAATGGGGCCAACGTCCTGACTTTC. The full variable domain, in which reference TRBV29-1 and TRBJ2-6 provide the parts outside the CDR3, is SAVISQKPSRDICQRGTSLTIQCQVDSQVTMMFWYRQQPGQSLTLIATANQGSEATYESGFVIDKFPISRPNLTFSTLTVSNMSPEDSSIYLCSVSRGNGANVLTFGAGSRLTVL.

The rearrangement links TRBV24-1 to TRBJ2-5; 10 bases map to TRBD1. Germline V gene lookup returns CDR1 KGHDR and CDR2 SFDVKD. V dropped 4 bases and J dropped 4; count of bases not matched to a gene: 5. This CDR3 comprises 15 residues. For the CDR3, the DNA is TGTGCCACCAGTGACCCTGGGACAGGGGTAGAGACCCAGTACTTC. Translating it yields CATSDPGTGVETQYF.

The rearrangement links TRBV21-1 to TRBJ1-2; the table's D call, TRBD1, has no DNA check behind it. TRBV21-1 is a known pseudogene. The CDR3 loop spans 14 amino acids. The CDR3 sequence is CASSSGQGANGYTF. CDR3 DNA: TGTGCCAGCAGCTCGGGACAGGGGGCAAATGGCTACACCTTC.

This chain joins TRBV20-1 and TRBJ1-2; no clear D. This CDR3 comprises 8 residues. Germline CDR1 DFQATT, CDR2 SNEGSKA (reference sequence). The CDR3 coding sequence is TGCAGCGGGGAGGGCTACACCTTC. It is translated as CSGEGYTF.

As regards this clone: The junction does not match germline at one end; this may be a read error. Other DNA sequences in the sample encode the same CDR3. J is TRBJ1-1 and V is TRBV7-8; D perhaps matches TRBD1 (5 bases). The CDR3 totals 15 residues. The germline V gene encodes CDR1 SGHVS and CDR2 FQNEAQ. CDR3 bases: TGTGCTAGCAGCCCCCGGGGGATAAAACTGTCTGAGGCTTTCTTT. Protein product: CASSPRGIKLSEAFF.

The chain uses TRBV6-1 and TRBJ1-5; D is ambiguous. The CDR3 loop spans 16 amino acids. Trimming removed 2 bases from V and 2 bases from J, with 13 bases in between. Germline-derived CDR1 and CDR2 are MNHNS and SASEGT. CDR3 DNA sequence: TGTGCCAGCAGTGAAAGATCTAGGAGGGGCAATCAGCCCCAGCATTTT. Encoded protein: CASSERSRRGNQPQHF.

The chain employs TRBV24-1 and TRBJ1-2; TRBD1 agrees at 8 bases. The CDR3 totals 17 residues. Trimming cost V 4 bases and J 6 bases; bases outside gene matches: 15. The germline V gene encodes CDR1 KGHDR and CDR2 SFDVKD. The CDR3 DNA follows: TGTGCCACCAGTGACCCGGGACAGGCCGCCGGGTATGATGGCTACACCTTC. Its protein product is CATSDPGQAAGYDGYTF.

This chain links TRBV7-2 with TRBJ2-1, with unresolved D. Germline V gives CDR1 SGHTA, CDR2 FQGNSA. The CDR3 loop spans 13 amino acids. V was shortened by 2 bases and J by 10 bases, with 12 bases between the two germline ends. Here the CDR3 reads CASSLTPQKEQFF. CDR3 sequence (DNA): TGTGCCAGCAGCTTAACGCCACAGAAAGAGCAGTTCTTC. Full variable domain (rest looked up from reference TRBV7-2 and TRBJ2-1): GAGVSQSPSNKVTEKGKDVELRCDPISGHTALYWYRQSLGQGLEFLIYFQGNSAPDKSGLPSDRFSAERTGGSVSTLTIQRTQQEDSAVYLCASSLTPQKEQFFGPGTRLTVL.

In DNA form, the CDR3 reads TGTGCCAGCAGCGTAGGGATAGCCCCGAAACCTAAAGTCCGATACGAGCAGTACTTC. It is translated as CASSVGIAPKPKVRYEQYF. The V call is TRBV9, the J call TRBJ2-7; D is ambiguous. The V gene's germline CDR1 is SGDLS and CDR2 YYNGEE. V lost 0 bases, J lost 4 bases, and 26 bases lay in between. The CDR3 runs 19 residues.

CDR3: CATSGNDRGGADTQYF. Here the CDR3 DNA reads TGTGCCACCAGTGGCAATGACAGGGGTGGTGCGGATACGCAGTATTTT. The chain joins TRBV24-1 to TRBJ2-3; 8 bases fit TRBD1. V dropped 5 bases and J dropped 6; count of bases not matched to a gene: 12. There are 16 residues in the CDR3. Per the germline V gene, CDR1 is KGHDR and CDR2 is SFDVKD.

This chain joins TRBV5-4 and TRBJ1-1, with 7 bases aligning to TRBD1. J lost 1 base, V lost 6 bases, and 6 bases had no gene match. The CDR3 has 14 residues. Per the germline V gene, CDR1 is SGHNT and CDR2 is YYREEE (reference sequence). The CDR3 nucleotides read TGTGCCAGCAAAGGGGGCTTCGGGAACACTGAAGCTTTCTTT. Translating gives CASKGGFGNTEAFF.

The rearrangement uses TRBV6-5 and TRBJ2-4; TRBD1 agrees at 10 bases. Germline CDR1 and CDR2: MNHEY and SVGAGI. This CDR3 region has 16 residues. After removal of 4 bases from V and 6 bases from J, the junction contained 9 bases not matched to a gene. The CDR3 reads CASSSPRDRGVNIQYF. DNA for the CDR3: TGTGCCAGCAGTTCCCCCCGGGACAGGGGAGTAAACATTCAGTACTTC.

The chain carries TRBV3-1 (or the pseudogene TRBV3-2) and TRBJ1-4; 7 bases are shared with TRBD1. Germline V gene sequence: CDR1 LGHDT, CDR2 YNNKEL (reference sequence). V shed 1 base, J shed 10 bases, and the junction held 6 bases outside the gene matches. The CDR3 length is 14 residues. The CDR3 nucleotides are TGTGCCAGCAGCCAAGCCCCCCCAGGGGGAAAACTGTTTTTT. Residues: CASSQAPPGGKLFF.

As DNA, the CDR3 is TGTGCCAGTAGTATAAGGACTAGCGGGGGTTCCTACAATGAGCAGTTCTTC. Its translation: CASSIRTSGGSYNEQFF. The rearrangement uses TRBV19 and TRBJ2-1, with 13 bases that match TRBD2. This CDR3 spans 17 amino acids. V was pared by 2 bases and J by 1 base, with 2 bases of the junction left unmatched. Germline lookup yields CDR1 LNHDA and CDR2 SQIVND (reference sequence).

The chain combines TRBV6-6 with TRBJ1-5; maybe TRBD1 (6 bases). V was clipped by 6 bases and J by 2 bases, with 29 bases between them. The CDR3 spans 20 residues. Per the germline V gene, CDR1 is MNHNY and CDR2 is SVGAGI (reference sequence). DNA for the CDR3: TGTGCCAGCAGCATCCGAACCGGCGGGGGGGGGCGTTTAGGCAATCAGCCCCAGCATTTT. It specifies CASSIRTGGGGRLGNQPQHF.

The CDR3 bases are TGTGCCAGCAGTGATCTTAGAAATGAGCAGTTCTTC. It codes for CASSDLRNEQFF. The genes are TRBV2 and TRBJ2-1; D not certain. CDR3 length: 12 amino acids. Between the trimmed V and J ends, which lost 3 bases and 7 bases, there was a span of 7 bases. Germline CDR1 reads SNHLY; CDR2 reads FYNNEI. Full variable domain (rest looked up from reference TRBV2 and TRBJ2-1): EPEVTQTPSHQVTQMGQEVILRCVPISNHLYFYWYRQILGQKVEFLVSFYNNEISEKSEIFDDQFSVERPDGSNFTLKIRSTKLEDSAMYFCASSDLRNEQFFGPGTRLTVL.